This TCR beta chain came from a study of T-cell reconstitution after alpha-beta-depleted transplantation in children. Broader study findings: Diversity and T-cell counts at one year after transplant derived mostly from new T cells. Alpha-beta T cells about two months after transplant reportedly derived from several hundred expanded graft clones.

As for this clonotype: Its antigen is currently unknown.

TCRbeta library construction was performed incorporating unique molecular identifiers. TCRdb fed the PCR reads into MiXCR, producing one record per CDR3 protein. This sample yields around 960,000 distinct CDR3 sequences, of which about 29% are seen a single time; over 25% belongs to the top ten. V gave up 4 bases and J gave up 15 bases, with 16 bases separating them. There are 12 residues in the CDR3. Looked up from germline, CDR1 is ENHRY and CDR2 is SYGVKD. Sequenced material: PBMCs, mostly from graft donor cells, taken 360 days after TCRalphabeta/CD19-depleted stem cell transplant. This sequence originates from a boy in the first two years of life who had a stem cell transplant for SCID, so the T cells may come from the graft donor. The J gene is TRBJ2-1, the V gene TRBV10-3, with D perhaps matching TRBD1 (6 bases). The CDR3 coding sequence is TGTGCCATCAGTGGCCAACAGGGCAAATGGTTCTTC. Translation gives CAISGQQGKWFF.